The 10 T cell receptor beta chains listed next were all sequenced from one sample in a study of shared T cell receptors in the human thymus. Produced via immunoSEQ multiplex PCR; TCRdb's table is partial and in-frame only. The repertoire holds about 730,000 clones, with approximately 85% as singletons. These data were also reused for a study on human thymus T cells.

Sequencing used thymocytes. The receptors were sampled from a girl under three years old with a congenital heart defect.

This clone was seen just once. The rearrangement joins TRBV4-3 to TRBJ1-1; 10 bases are a match to TRBD1. The trim removed 0 bases at V and 1 base at J, leaving 5 bases unmatched. This CDR3 comprises 17 residues. Germline CDR1 LGHNA, CDR2 YSLEER. DNA for the CDR3: TGCGCCAGCAGCCAAGATGGGACAGGGGACCCGAACACTGAAGCTTTCTTT. It encodes CASSQDGTGDPNTEAFF.

The V and J genes are TRBV27 and TRBJ1-5, with D possibly being TRBD1 (6 bases). This CDR3 is 18 amino acids long. Germline values: CDR1 MNHEY, CDR2 SMNVEV (reference sequence). Trimming took off 5 bases at V and 0 bases at J, with 20 bases between the two ends. CDR3 nucleotide sequence: TGTGCCAGCAGTCAATGGGGGGGCAGGGTTAATAGCAATCAGCCCCAGCATTTT. This encodes CASSQWGGRVNSNQPQHF.

The gene calls are TRBV18 and TRBJ1-5, with TRBD1 as a possible D gene (5 bases). The CDR3 has 14 amino acids. V was pared by 2 bases and J by 7 bases, with 12 bases between. Germline values: CDR1 KGHSH, CDR2 LQKENI. The CDR3: CASSPSGAGQPQHF. DNA of the CDR3: TGTGCCAGCTCACCATCCGGGGCGGGGCAGCCCCAGCATTTT.

The chain employs TRBV6-1 and TRBJ1-2, with D possibly matching TRBD1 (6 bases). Trimming removed 1 base from V and 4 bases from J, with 16 bases in between. Germline V CDR1 and CDR2: MNHNS, SASEGT. The CDR3 loop spans 16 amino acids. The CDR3 is CASSEGRTVHLYGYTF. The CDR3 DNA follows: TGTGCCAGCAGTGAAGGAAGGACAGTCCACCTCTATGGCTACACCTTC.

This chain uses TRBV27 with TRBJ2-7; D is possibly TRBD2 (7 bases). Per the germline V gene, CDR1 is MNHEY and CDR2 is SMNVEV (reference sequence). The CDR3 extends over 15 amino acids. Trimming removed 3 bases from V and 3 bases from J, with 15 bases in between. CDR3 nucleotide sequence: TGTGCCAGCAGTTTTCGGGGGGCATCCAACTACGAGCAGTACTTC. It yields the protein CASSFRGASNYEQYF.

The J gene is TRBJ2-7, the V gene TRBV11-2; maybe TRBD1 (6 bases). The CDR3 has 13 residues. Germline V CDR1 and CDR2: SGHAT, FQNNGV. V lost 4 bases, J lost 6 bases, and 13 bases lay in between. This CDR3 is CASSYRLGAEQYF. As DNA, the CDR3 is TGTGCCAGCAGCTACCGGTTGGGGGCCGAGCAGTACTTC.

The chain couples TRBV2 to TRBJ1-5; the match to TRBD1 covers 8 bases. The junction had 5 bases not matched to a gene; V was cut back by 4 bases and J by 6 bases. Germline V gene data show CDR1 as SNHLY and CDR2 as FYNNEI. This CDR3 has 14 amino acids. CDR3 sequence (DNA): TGTGCCAGCAGTGGACCGACAGGGGTTCAGCCCCAGCATTTT. Translated: CASSGPTGVQPQHF.

V is TRBV6-1 and J is TRBJ1-5, with unresolved D. Trimming took off 0 bases at V and 7 bases at J, with 10 bases between the two ends. CDR1 and CDR2 from the germline V gene are MNHNS and SASEGT. The CDR3 extends over 14 amino acids. CDR3 protein: CASSEAGRGQPQHF. As DNA, the CDR3 is TGTGCCAGCAGTGAAGCCGGGCGCGGGCAGCCCCAGCATTTT.

This sequence joins TRBV14 and TRBJ1-3, with 10 bases identical to TRBD1. The length of the CDR3 is 17 residues. The germline V gene encodes CDR1 SGHDN and CDR2 FVKESK. The junction had 6 bases not matched to a gene; V was cut back by 0 bases and J by 4 bases. The DNA of the CDR3 is TGTGCCAGCAGCCAAGAGGAGGGGACAGGGGCCGGAAACACCATATATTTT. Translating it yields CASSQEEGTGAGNTIYF.

V gene TRBV5-5 combines with J gene TRBJ2-6; D call uncertain. CDR3 length: 16 amino acids. Germline V gene data show CDR1 as SGHKS and CDR2 as YYEKEE (reference sequence). Deletions cut 0 bases from V and 4 bases from J, with 11 bases between. CDR3 region: CASSLAERPGANVLTF. CDR3 DNA: TGTGCCAGCAGCTTGGCAGAGAGGCCCGGGGCCAACGTCCTGACTTTC.